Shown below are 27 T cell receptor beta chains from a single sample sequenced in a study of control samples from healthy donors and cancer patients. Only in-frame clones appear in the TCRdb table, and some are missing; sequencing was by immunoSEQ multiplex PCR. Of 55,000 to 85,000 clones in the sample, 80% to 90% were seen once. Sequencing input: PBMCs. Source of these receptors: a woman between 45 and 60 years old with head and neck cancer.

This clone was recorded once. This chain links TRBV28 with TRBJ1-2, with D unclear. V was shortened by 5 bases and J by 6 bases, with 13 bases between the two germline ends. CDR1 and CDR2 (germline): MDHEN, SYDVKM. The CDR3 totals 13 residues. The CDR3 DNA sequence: TGTGCCAGCAGTCCACCTGGGATAGATGGCTACACCTTC. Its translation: CASSPPGIDGYTF.

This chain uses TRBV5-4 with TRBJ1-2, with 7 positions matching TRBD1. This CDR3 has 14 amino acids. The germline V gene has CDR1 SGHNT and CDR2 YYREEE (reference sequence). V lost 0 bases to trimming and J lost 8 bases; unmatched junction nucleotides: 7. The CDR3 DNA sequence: TGTGCCAGCAGCTTGGGCGACAGGGTATCCGGCTACACCTTC. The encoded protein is CASSLGDRVSGYTF.

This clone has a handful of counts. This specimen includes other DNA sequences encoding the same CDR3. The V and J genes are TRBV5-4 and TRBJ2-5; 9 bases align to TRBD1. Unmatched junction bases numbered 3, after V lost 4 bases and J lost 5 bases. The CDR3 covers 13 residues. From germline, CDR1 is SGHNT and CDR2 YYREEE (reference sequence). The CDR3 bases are TGTGCCAGCAGCCTAGGACAGGGGGAGACCCAGTACTTC. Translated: CASSLGQGETQYF.

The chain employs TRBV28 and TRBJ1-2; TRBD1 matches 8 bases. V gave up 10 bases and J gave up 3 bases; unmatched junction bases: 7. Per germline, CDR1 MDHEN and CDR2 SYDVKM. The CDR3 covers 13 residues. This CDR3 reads CATNRGFDYGYTF. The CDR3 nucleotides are TGTGCCACCAACAGGGGGTTTGACTATGGCTACACCTTC.

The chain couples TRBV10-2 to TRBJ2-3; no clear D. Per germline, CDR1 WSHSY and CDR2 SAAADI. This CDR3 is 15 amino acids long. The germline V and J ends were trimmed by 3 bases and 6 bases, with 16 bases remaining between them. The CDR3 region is CASSDMVSPADTQYF. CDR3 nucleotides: TGCGCCAGCAGTGATATGGTATCACCGGCGGATACGCAGTATTTT.

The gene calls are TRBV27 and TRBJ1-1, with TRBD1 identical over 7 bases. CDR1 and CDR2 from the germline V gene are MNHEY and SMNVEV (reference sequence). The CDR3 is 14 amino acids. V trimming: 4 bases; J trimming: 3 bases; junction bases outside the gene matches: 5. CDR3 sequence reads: CASSSTGVDTEAFF. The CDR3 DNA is TGTGCCAGCAGTTCCACAGGGGTAGACACTGAAGCTTTCTTT.

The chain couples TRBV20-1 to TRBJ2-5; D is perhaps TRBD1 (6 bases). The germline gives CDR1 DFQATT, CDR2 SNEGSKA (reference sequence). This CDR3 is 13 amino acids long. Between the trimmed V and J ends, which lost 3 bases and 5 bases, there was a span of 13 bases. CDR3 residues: CSASIRGGETQYF. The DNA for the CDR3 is TGCAGTGCTAGTATCAGGGGTGGGGAGACCCAGTACTTC.

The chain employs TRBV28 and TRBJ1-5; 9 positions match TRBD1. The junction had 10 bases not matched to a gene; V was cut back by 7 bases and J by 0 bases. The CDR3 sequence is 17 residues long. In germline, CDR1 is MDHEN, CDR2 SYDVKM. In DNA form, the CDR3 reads TGTGCCAGCACCTCCGGGACAGGGAGTTATAGCAATCAGCCCCAGCATTTT. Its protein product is CASTSGTGSYSNQPQHF.

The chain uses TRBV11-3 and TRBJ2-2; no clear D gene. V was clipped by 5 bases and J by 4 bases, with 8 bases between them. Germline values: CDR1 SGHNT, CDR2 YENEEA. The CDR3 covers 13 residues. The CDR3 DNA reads TGTGCCAGCAGCCAGGTGACCACCGGGGAGCTGTTTTTT. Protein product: CASSQVTTGELFF. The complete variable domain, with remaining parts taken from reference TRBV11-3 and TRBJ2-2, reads EAGVVQSPRYKIIEKKQPVAFWCNPISGHNTLYWYLQNLGQGPELLIRYENEEAVDDSQLPKDRFSAERLKGVDSTLKIQPAELGDSAVYLCASSQVTTGELFFGEGSRLTVL.

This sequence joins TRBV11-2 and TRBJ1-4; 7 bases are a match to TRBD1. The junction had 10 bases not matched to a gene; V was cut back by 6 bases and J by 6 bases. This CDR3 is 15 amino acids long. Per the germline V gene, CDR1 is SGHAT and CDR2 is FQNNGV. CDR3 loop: CASRKQGLSDEKLFF. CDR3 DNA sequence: TGTGCCAGCAGGAAACAGGGGTTATCGGATGAAAAACTGTTTTTT.

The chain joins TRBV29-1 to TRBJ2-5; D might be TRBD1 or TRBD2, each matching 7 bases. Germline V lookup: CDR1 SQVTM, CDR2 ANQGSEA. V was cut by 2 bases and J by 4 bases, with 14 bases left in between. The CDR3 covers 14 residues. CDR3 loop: CSVEQGGGGETQYF. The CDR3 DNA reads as TGCAGCGTTGAACAGGGGGGAGGGGGAGAGACCCAGTACTTC.

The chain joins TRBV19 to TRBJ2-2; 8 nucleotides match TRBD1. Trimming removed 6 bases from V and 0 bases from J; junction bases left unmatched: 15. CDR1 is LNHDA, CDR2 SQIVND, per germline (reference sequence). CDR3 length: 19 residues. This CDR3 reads CASSPTPVSGGANTGELFF. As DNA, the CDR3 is TGTGCCAGTAGCCCTACCCCCGTGTCAGGGGGCGCGAACACCGGGGAGCTGTTTTTT.

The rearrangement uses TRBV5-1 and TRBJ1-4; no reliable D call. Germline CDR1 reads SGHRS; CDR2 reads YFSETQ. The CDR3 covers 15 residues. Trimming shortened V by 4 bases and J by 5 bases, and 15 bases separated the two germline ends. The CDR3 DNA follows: TGCGCCAGCAGCGATACCCGGACGTTGAATGAAAAACTGTTTTTT. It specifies CASSDTRTLNEKLFF.

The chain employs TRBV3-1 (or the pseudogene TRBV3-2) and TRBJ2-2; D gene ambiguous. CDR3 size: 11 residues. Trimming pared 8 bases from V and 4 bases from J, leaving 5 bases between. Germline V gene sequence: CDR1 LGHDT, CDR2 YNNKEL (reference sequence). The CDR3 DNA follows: TGTGCCAGCGGGATCACCGGGGAGCTGTTTTTT. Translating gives CASGITGELFF.

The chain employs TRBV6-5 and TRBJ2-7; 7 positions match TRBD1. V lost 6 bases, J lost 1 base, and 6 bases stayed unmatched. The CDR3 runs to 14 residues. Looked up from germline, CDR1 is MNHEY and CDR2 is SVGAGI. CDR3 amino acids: CASRDRAQSYEQYF. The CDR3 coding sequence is TGTGCCAGCAGAGACAGGGCACAATCCTACGAGCAGTACTTC.

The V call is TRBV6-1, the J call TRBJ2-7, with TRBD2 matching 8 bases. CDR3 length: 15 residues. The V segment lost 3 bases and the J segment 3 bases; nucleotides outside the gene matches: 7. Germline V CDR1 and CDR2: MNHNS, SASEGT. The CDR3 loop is CASSDRAGESYEQYF. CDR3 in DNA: TGTGCCAGCAGTGACCGAGCGGGGGAAAGCTACGAGCAGTACTTC.

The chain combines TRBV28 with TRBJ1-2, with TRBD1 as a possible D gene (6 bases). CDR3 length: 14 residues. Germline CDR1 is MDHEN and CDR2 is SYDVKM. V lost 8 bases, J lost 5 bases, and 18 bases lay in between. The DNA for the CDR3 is TGTGCCAGCTCCTCCGGGGGGCTGGATTATGGCTACACCTTC. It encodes CASSSGGLDYGYTF.

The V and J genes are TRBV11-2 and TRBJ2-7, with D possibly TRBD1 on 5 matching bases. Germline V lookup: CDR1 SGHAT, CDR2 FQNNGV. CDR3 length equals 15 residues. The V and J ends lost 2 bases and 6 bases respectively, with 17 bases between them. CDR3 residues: CASSLYRQAVGEQYF. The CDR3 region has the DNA TGTGCCAGCAGCTTATACAGGCAGGCCGTCGGCGAGCAGTACTTC.

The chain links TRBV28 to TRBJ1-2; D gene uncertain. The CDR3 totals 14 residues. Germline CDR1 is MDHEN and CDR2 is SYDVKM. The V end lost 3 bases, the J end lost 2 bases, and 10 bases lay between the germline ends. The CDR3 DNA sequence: TGTGCCAGCAGTTTGTTCTCAGAGAACTATGGCTACACCTTC. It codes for CASSLFSENYGYTF.

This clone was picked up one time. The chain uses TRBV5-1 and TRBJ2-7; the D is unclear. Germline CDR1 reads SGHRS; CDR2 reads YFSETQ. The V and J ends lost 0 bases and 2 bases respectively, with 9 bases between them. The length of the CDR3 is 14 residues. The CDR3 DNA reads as TGCGCCAGCAGCTTGGACAGAATGGCCTACGAGCAGTACTTC. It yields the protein CASSLDRMAYEQYF.

This CDR3 reads CASSRSVTSGGLNEQFF. The CDR3 DNA sequence: TGCGCCAGCAGCCGATCAGTGACTAGCGGGGGCCTCAATGAGCAGTTCTTC. This chain uses TRBV4-3 with TRBJ2-1; 12 bases are shared with TRBD2. J was trimmed by 6 bases and V by 4 bases; bases with no gene match: 10. From germline, CDR1 is LGHNA and CDR2 YSLEER. The CDR3 totals 17 residues.

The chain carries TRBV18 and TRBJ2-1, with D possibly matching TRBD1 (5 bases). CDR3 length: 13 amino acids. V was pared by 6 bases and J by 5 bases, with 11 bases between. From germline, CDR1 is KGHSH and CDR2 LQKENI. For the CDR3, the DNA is TGTGCCAGCTCCCCGACAGCTAACAATGAGCAGTTCTTC. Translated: CASSPTANNEQFF.

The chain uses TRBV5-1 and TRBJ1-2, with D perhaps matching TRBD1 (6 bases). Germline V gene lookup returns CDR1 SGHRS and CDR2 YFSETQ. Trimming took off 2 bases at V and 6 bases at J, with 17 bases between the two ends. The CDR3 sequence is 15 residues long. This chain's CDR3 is CASSFTGLKQDGYTF. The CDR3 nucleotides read TGCGCCAGCAGCTTTACAGGGCTAAAGCAGGATGGCTACACCTTC.

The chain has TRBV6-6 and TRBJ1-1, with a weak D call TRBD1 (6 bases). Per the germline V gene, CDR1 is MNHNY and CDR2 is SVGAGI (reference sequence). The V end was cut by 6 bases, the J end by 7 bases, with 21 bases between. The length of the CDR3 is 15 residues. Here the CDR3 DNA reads TGTGCCAGCAGCCCTCTCGAAAGGGGGAAGGGTGAAGCTTTCTTT. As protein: CASSPLERGKGEAFF.

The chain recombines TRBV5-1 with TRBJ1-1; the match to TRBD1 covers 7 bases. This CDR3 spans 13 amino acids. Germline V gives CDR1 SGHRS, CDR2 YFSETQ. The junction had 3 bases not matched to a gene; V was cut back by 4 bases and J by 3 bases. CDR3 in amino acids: CASSDTGDTEAFF. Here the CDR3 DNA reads TGCGCCAGCAGCGACACAGGGGACACTGAAGCTTTCTTT.

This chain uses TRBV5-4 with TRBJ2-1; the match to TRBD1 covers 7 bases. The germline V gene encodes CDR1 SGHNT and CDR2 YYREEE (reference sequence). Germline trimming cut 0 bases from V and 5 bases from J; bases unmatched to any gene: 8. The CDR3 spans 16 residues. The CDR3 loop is CASSLERSGGNNEQFF. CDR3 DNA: TGTGCCAGCAGCTTGGAAAGGTCAGGGGGTAACAATGAGCAGTTCTTC.

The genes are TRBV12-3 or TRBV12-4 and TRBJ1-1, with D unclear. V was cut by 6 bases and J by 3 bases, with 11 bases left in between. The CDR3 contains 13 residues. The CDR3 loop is CASSPQLHTEAFF. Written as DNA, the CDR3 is TGTGCCAGCAGCCCCCAGCTCCACACTGAAGCTTTCTTT.